Detailed here is one TCR beta chain. At one end, the junction sequence differs from germline, possibly due to a read error. The sample originates from a study of T cells in Graves' hyperthyroidism and ophthalmopathy. The CDR3 consists of 15 residues. The germline V gene has CDR1 SGHTA and CDR2 FQGNSA. TCR beta CDR3 regions were amplified from RNA. The HTBI primer set drove a first-round RT-PCR of the TCR CDR3. TCRdb processed the multiplex PCR reads anew with MiXCR; each CDR3 protein has one entry. The sample includes some 440,000 distinct CDR3 sequences, around 14% seen only once; the top ten take almost 8%.

The sequence came from a woman between 18 and 30 years old with Graves' hyperthyroidism. The rearrangement joins TRBV7-2 to TRBJ2-7; 10 bases line up with TRBD1. Sequenced sample: blood. For the CDR3, the DNA is TGTGCCAGCAACTTAGGAGGGACAGGGGTCTACGAGCAGTACTTC. Its translation: CASNLGGTGVYEQYF. Based on the CDR3 plus reference TRBV7-2 and TRBJ2-7, the full variable domain is GAGVSQSPSNKVTEKGKDVELRCDPISGHTALYWYRQSLGQGLEFLIYFQGNSAPDKSGLPSDRFSAERTGGSVSTLTIQRTQQEDSAVYLCASNLGGTGVYEQYFGPGTRLTVT.